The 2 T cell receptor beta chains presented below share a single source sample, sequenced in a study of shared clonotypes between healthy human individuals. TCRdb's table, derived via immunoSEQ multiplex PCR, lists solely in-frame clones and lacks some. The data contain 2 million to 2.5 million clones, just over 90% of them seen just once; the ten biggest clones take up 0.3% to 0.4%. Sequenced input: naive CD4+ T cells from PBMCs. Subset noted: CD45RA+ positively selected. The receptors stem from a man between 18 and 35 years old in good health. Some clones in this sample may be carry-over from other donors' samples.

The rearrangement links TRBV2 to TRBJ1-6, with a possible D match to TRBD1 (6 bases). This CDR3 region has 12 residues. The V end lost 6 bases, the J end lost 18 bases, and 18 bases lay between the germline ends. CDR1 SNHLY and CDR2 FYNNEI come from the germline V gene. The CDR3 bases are TGTGCCAGCAGCCAGGGGAGCCACATCTCCCACTTT. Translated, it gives CASSQGSHISHF. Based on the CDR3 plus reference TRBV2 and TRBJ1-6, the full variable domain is EPEVTQTPSHQVTQMGQEVILRCVPISNHLYFYWYRQILGQKVEFLVSFYNNEISEKSEIFDDQFSVERPDGSNFTLKIRSTKLEDSAMYFCASSQGSHISHFGNGTRLTVT.

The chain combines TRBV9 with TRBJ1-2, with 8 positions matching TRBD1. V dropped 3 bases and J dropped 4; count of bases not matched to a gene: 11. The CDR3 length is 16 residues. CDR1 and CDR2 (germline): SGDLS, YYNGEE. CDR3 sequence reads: CASSGGSTGQVYGYTF. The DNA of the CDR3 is TGTGCCAGCAGCGGGGGATCTACGGGACAGGTCTATGGCTACACCTTC.